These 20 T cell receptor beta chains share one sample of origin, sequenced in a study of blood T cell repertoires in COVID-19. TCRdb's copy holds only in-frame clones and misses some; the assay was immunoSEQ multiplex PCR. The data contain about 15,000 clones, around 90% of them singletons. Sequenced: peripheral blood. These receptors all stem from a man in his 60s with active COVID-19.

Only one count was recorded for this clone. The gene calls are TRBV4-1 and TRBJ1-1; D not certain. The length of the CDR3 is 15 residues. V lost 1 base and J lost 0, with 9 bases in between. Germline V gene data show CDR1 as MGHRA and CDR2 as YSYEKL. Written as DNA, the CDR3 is TGCGCCAGCAGCCAAGGGGCAGGTTTGAACACTGAAGCTTTCTTT. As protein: CASSQGAGLNTEAFF.

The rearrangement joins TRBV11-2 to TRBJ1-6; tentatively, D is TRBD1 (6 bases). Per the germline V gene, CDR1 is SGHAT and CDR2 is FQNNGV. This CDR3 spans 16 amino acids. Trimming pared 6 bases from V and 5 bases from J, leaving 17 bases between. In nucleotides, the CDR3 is TGTGCCAGCAGATCACCCTTCAGGGGAAATAATTCACCCCTCCACTTT. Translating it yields CASRSPFRGNNSPLHF. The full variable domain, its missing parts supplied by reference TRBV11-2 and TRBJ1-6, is EAGVAQSPRYKIIEKRQSVAFWCNPISGHATLYWYQQILGQGPKLLIQFQNNGVVDDSQLPKDRFSAERLKGVDSTLKIQPAKLEDSAVYLCASRSPFRGNNSPLHFGNGTRLTVT.

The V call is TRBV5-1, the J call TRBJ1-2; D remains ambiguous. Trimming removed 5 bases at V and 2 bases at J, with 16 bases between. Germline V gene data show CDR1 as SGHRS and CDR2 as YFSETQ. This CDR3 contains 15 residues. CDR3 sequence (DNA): TGCGCCAGCAGGTTCCTGGCAGACTCAAACTATGGCTACACCTTC. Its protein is CASRFLADSNYGYTF. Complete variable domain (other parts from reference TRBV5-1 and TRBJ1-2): KAGVTQTPRYLIKTRGQQVTLSCSPISGHRSVSWYQQTPGQGLQFLFEYFSETQRNKGNFPGRFSGRQFSNSRSEMNVSTLELGDSALYLCASRFLADSNYGYTFGSGTRLTVV.

DNA of the CDR3: TGTGCCAGCAGCCCTGACATTATTCGATACACCGGGGAGCTGTTTTTT. Its translation: CASSPDIIRYTGELFF. This rearrangement joins TRBV3-1 (or the pseudogene TRBV3-2) to TRBJ2-2; D remains ambiguous. V was trimmed by 4 bases and J by 3 bases, leaving 15 bases between them. CDR1 and CDR2 (germline): LGHDT, YNNKEL (reference sequence). CDR3 length equals 16 residues.

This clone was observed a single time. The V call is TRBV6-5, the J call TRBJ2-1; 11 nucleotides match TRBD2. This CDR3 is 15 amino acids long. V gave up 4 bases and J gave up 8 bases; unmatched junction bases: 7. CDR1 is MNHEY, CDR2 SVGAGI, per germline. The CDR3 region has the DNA TGTGCCAGCAGTTCGGTAGCGGGGGGGTTTGATGAGCAGTTCTTC. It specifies CASSSVAGGFDEQFF.

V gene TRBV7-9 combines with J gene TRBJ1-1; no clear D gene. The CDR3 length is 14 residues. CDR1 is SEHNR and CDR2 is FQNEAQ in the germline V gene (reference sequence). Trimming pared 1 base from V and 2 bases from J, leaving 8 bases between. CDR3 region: CASSLDRGNTEAFF. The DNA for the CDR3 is TGTGCCAGCAGCTTAGACCGGGGAAACACTGAAGCTTTCTTT.

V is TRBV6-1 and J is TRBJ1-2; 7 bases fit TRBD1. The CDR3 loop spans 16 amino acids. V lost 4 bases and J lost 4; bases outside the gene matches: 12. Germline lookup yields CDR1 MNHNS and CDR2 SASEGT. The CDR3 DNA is TGTGCCAGCAGTGGGGACGGACAGGAACAAGTCTATGGCTACACCTTC. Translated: CASSGDGQEQVYGYTF.

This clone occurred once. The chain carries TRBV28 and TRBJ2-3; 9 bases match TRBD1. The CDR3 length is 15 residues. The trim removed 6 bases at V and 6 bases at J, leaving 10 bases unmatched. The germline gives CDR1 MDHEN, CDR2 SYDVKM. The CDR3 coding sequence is TGTGCCAGCAGAGGCCCCGGGACAGGGTACGATACGCAGTATTTT. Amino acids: CASRGPGTGYDTQYF.

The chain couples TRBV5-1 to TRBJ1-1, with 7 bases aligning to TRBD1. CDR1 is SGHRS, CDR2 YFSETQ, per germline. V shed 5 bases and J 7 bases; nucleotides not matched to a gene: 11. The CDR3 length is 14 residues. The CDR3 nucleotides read TGCGCCAGCAGTTACAACGACAGGGTGGGTGAAGCTTTCTTT. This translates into CASSYNDRVGEAFF.

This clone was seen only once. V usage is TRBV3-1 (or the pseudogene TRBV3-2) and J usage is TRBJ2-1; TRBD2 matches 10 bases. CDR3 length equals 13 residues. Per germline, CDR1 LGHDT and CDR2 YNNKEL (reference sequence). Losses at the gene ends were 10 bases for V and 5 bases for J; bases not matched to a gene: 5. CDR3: CATGTSGDNEQFF. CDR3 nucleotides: TGTGCCACCGGAACTAGCGGGGACAATGAGCAGTTCTTC.

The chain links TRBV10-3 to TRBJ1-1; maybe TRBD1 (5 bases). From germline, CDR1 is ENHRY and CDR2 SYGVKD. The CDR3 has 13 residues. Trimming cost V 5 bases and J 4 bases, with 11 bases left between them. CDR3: CAISMGEATEAFF. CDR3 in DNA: TGTGCCATCAGTATGGGGGAGGCCACTGAAGCTTTCTTT.

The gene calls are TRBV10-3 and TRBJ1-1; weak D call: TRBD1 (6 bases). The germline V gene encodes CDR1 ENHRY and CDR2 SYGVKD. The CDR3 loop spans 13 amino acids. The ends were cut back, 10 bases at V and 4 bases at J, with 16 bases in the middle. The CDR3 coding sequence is TGTGCCAGTTCACAGGGTGCGGTCACTGAAGCTTTCTTT. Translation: CASSQGAVTEAFF.

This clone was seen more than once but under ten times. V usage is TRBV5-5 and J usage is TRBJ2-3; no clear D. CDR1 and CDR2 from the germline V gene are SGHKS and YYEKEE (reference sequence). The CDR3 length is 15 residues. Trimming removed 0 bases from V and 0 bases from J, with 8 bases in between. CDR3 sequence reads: CASSLAPQSTDTQYF. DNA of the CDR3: TGTGCCAGCAGCTTGGCCCCTCAGAGCACAGATACGCAGTATTTT.

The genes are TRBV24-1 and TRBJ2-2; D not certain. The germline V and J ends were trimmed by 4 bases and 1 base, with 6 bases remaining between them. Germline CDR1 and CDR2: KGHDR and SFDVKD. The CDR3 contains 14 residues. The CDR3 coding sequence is TGTGCCACCAGTGACGTTATGAACACCGGGGAGCTGTTTTTT. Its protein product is CATSDVMNTGELFF.

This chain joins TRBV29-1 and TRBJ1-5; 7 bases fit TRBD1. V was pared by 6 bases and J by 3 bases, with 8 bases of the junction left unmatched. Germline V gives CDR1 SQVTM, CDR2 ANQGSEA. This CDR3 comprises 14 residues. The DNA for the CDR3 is TGCAGCGTAAGGTCACAGGGGACCAATCAGCCCCAGCATTTT. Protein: CSVRSQGTNQPQHF. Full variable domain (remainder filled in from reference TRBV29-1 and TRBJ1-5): SAVISQKPSRDICQRGTSLTIQCQVDSQVTMMFWYRQQPGQSLTLIATANQGSEATYESGFVIDKFPISRPNLTFSTLTVSNMSPEDSSIYLCSVRSQGTNQPQHFGDGTRLSIL.

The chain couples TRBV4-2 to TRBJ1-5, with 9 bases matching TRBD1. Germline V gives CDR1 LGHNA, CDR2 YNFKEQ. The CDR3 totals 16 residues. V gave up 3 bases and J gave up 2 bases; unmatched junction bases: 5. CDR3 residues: CASSHRGQGGNQPQHF. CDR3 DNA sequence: TGTGCCAGCAGCCACAGGGGACAGGGTGGCAATCAGCCCCAGCATTTT.

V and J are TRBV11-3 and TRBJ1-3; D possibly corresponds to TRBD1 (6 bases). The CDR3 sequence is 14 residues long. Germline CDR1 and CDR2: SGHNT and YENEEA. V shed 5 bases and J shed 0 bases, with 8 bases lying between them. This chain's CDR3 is CASSLDSSGNTIYF. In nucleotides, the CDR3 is TGTGCCAGCAGCCTGGACAGCTCTGGAAACACCATATATTTT.

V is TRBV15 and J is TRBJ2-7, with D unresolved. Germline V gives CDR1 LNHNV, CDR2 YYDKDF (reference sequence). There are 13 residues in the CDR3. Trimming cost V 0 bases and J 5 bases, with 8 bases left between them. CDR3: CATSRDRVDEQYV. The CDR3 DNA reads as TGTGCCACCAGCAGAGATAGAGTTGACGAGCAGTACGTC.

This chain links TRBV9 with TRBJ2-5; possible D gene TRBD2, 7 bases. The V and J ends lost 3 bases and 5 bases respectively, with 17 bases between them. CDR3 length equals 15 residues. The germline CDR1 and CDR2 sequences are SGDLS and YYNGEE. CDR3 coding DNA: TGTGCCAGCAGCGAGGGGGAGGGAGGAGGGGAGACCCAGTACTTC. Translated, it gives CASSEGEGGGETQYF.

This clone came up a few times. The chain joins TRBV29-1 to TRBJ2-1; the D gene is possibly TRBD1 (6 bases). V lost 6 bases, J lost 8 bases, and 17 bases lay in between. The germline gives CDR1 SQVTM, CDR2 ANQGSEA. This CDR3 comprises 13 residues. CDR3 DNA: TGCAGCGTCACCGGGACATGGAGGTATGAGCAGTTCTTC. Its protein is CSVTGTWRYEQFF.